These T cell receptor beta chains were read from a single sample in a study of blood T cell repertoires in COVID-19. Sequencing used immunoSEQ multiplex PCR; TCRdb keeps in-frame clones, though not all of them. Here the sample spans about 170,000 clones, roughly 85% being singletons. The sample comprised PBMCs or T cells enriched from blood (not recorded which). The receptors were sampled from a woman between 45 and 65 years old who had recovered from COVID-19. The conserved cysteine and the conserved F or W are not part of the CDR3 here. Fields, in order: V gene, J gene, CDR3 protein.

v_gene: TRBV7-9; j_gene: TRBJ1-6; CDR3aa: ASSLASGPSGSPLH
v_gene: TRBV9; j_gene: TRBJ1-1; CDR3aa: ASRPLRDTEAF
v_gene: TRBV6-5; j_gene: TRBJ1-5; CDR3aa: ASTGGVAAAQPQH
v_gene: TRBV18; j_gene: TRBJ2-5; CDR3aa: ASSPASQTQY
v_gene: TRBV30; j_gene: TRBJ1-6; CDR3aa: AWSDRRGGVGSPLH
v_gene: TRBV28; j_gene: TRBJ1-2; CDR3aa: ASRGQETNYGYT
v_gene: TRBV29-1; j_gene: TRBJ1-2; CDR3aa: SVRLGGQSYGYT
v_gene: TRBV19; j_gene: TRBJ1-6; CDR3aa: ASSIGGQGNSPLH
v_gene: TRBV27; j_gene: TRBJ2-1; CDR3aa: ASSLYRAGVGEQF
v_gene: TRBV5-1; j_gene: TRBJ1-1; CDR3aa: ASSLVLTSEAF
v_gene: TRBV7-9; j_gene: TRBJ2-1; CDR3aa: ASSALAGGREQF
v_gene: TRBV19; j_gene: TRBJ2-4; CDR3aa: ASSKSSGQGAKNIQY
v_gene: TRBV13; j_gene: TRBJ2-3; CDR3aa: ASSPPAGREDSDTQY
v_gene: TRBV10-3; j_gene: TRBJ1-2; CDR3aa: AVSTGTAKAYGYT
v_gene: TRBV3-1/TRBV3-2; j_gene: TRBJ2-3; CDR3aa: ASSPRAGGYTDTQY
v_gene: TRBV20-1; j_gene: TRBJ1-2; CDR3aa: TLGGAYGYT
v_gene: TRBV28; j_gene: TRBJ2-4; CDR3aa: ASSFVIAKNIQY
v_gene: TRBV14; j_gene: TRBJ1-2; CDR3aa: ASSQGLGTGESNYGYT
v_gene: TRBV6-5; j_gene: TRBJ1-4; CDR3aa: ASSYGQGEKLF
v_gene: TRBV12-5; j_gene: TRBJ2-1; CDR3aa: ASGPRGSYNEQF
v_gene: TRBV5-3; j_gene: TRBJ2-3; CDR3aa: ARSSILQGENTDTQY
v_gene: TRBV27; j_gene: TRBJ1-1; CDR3aa: ASRTGHTEAF
v_gene: TRBV27; j_gene: TRBJ2-5; CDR3aa: ASRTSGGYQETQY
v_gene: TRBV12-3/TRBV12-4; j_gene: TRBJ1-5; CDR3aa: ASIGANQPQH
v_gene: TRBV7-6; j_gene: TRBJ2-2; CDR3aa: ASSLVRGGSDTGELF
v_gene: TRBV6-5; j_gene: TRBJ1-2; CDR3aa: ASTQDSYGYT
v_gene: TRBV20-1; j_gene: TRBJ1-4; CDR3aa: SAPRNEKLF
v_gene: TRBV14; j_gene: TRBJ2-4; CDR3aa: ASSLAGVAKNIQY
v_gene: TRBV28; j_gene: TRBJ1-6; CDR3aa: ASSPYGQGDNSPLH
v_gene: TRBV5-4; j_gene: TRBJ2-1; CDR3aa: ASSSEDRGMVEQF
v_gene: TRBV6-6; j_gene: TRBJ2-4; CDR3aa: ASGAEPRGVKNIQY
v_gene: TRBV6-5; j_gene: TRBJ1-2; CDR3aa: ASRLQGTAGYT
v_gene: TRBV25-1; j_gene: TRBJ2-5; CDR3aa: ASSDPARGKGETQY
v_gene: TRBV7-9; j_gene: TRBJ1-3; CDR3aa: ASSSSGRALSGNTIY
v_gene: TRBV10-1; j_gene: TRBJ1-1; CDR3aa: ASSESQQGTEAF
v_gene: TRBV19; j_gene: TRBJ1-5; CDR3aa: ALGGSSNQPQH
v_gene: TRBV25-1; j_gene: TRBJ1-5; CDR3aa: ASSALGSQNQPQH
v_gene: TRBV18; j_gene: TRBJ1-2; CDR3aa: ASSPQDRSGGYT
v_gene: TRBV5-1; j_gene: TRBJ1-1; CDR3aa: ASSLTGYDNEAF
v_gene: TRBV2; j_gene: TRBJ2-5; CDR3aa: ASRPLAGAETQY
v_gene: TRBV14; j_gene: TRBJ1-6; CDR3aa: ASSQAEGASPLH
v_gene: TRBV4-2; j_gene: TRBJ1-1; CDR3aa: ASSPLDRSNTEAF
v_gene: TRBV7-2; j_gene: TRBJ2-1; CDR3aa: ASSLGGSYNEQF
v_gene: TRBV10-2; j_gene: TRBJ2-1; CDR3aa: ASSEGTGVDEQF
v_gene: TRBV28; j_gene: TRBJ1-6; CDR3aa: ASSSGTVNSPLH
v_gene: TRBV7-2; j_gene: TRBJ1-5; CDR3aa: ASSLGGFDQPQH
v_gene: TRBV7-2; j_gene: TRBJ2-1; CDR3aa: ASSLGGSLNEQF
v_gene: TRBV19; j_gene: TRBJ1-6; CDR3aa: ASSDRGRGNSPLH
v_gene: TRBV12-3/TRBV12-4; j_gene: TRBJ2-4; CDR3aa: ASSPRGGNQY